The rows below give T cell receptor beta chains drawn from one sample of a study of metastatic and nonmetastatic thyroid tumors. From the PCR reads, TCRdb re-called clones with MiXCR. This sample yields tens of thousands of clones, of which roughly 24% are seen a single time; approximately 20% belongs to the top ten. Sequenced sample: blood. The receptors were gathered from a male donor with papillary thyroid cancer or a benign thyroid nodule (not recorded which). Some clones in this sample may be carry-over from other donors' samples. CDR3s include the opening cysteine and the closing phenylalanine or tryptophan. Each record gives: J gene, V gene, clone size, D gene, CDR3 protein, CDR3 DNA. The D gene is left open where the match is weak. Part of the rows lack a size; the others show once, few, many or a class for expanded clones.

j_gene: TRBJ2-6; v_gene: TRBV5-1; abundance: many; d_gene: -; CDR3aa: CASSPRGPISGANVLTF; CDR3nt: TGCGCCAGCAGCCCTAGGGGACCGATTTCTGGGGCCAACGTCCTGACTTTC
j_gene: TRBJ2-7; v_gene: TRBV7-2; abundance: -; d_gene: -; CDR3aa: CASSSQGNSPFEKYF; CDR3nt: TGTGCCAGCAGCTCCCAGGGGAATTCTCCCTTCGAGAAGTACTTC
j_gene: TRBJ1-1; v_gene: TRBV20-1; abundance: -; d_gene: -; CDR3aa: CSARDPSGGNTEAFF; CDR3nt: TGCAGTGCTAGAGACCCTTCGGGCGGAAACACTGAAGCTTTCTTT
j_gene: TRBJ2-3; v_gene: TRBV5-1; abundance: many; d_gene: TRBD2; CDR3aa: CASSLAGLAVFRGDTQYF; CDR3nt: TGCGCCAGCAGCTTGGCGGGACTAGCGGTATTCAGGGGAGATACGCAGTATTTT
j_gene: TRBJ1-1; v_gene: TRBV12-3/TRBV12-4; abundance: -; d_gene: -; CDR3aa: CGSTYGRLRNTEAFF; CDR3nt: TGTGGCAGCACTTACGGGCGGTTGAGAAACACTGAAGCTTTCTTT
j_gene: TRBJ1-2; v_gene: TRBV2; abundance: many; d_gene: -; CDR3aa: CASSENRESGYTF; CDR3nt: TGTGCCAGCAGTGAAAACAGGGAAAGTGGCTACACCTTC
j_gene: TRBJ2-7; v_gene: TRBV5-1; abundance: medium-sized; d_gene: TRBD1; CDR3aa: CASSPRQGVAYEQYF; CDR3nt: TGCGCCAGCAGCCCTCGACAGGGGGTTGCCTACGAGCAGTACTTC
j_gene: TRBJ2-7; v_gene: TRBV20-1; abundance: -; d_gene: -; CDR3aa: CSASPPLGTVYEQYF; CDR3nt: TGCAGTGCTAGTCCCCCCCTGGGAACGGTCTACGAGCAGTACTTC
j_gene: TRBJ2-3; v_gene: TRBV9; abundance: many; d_gene: -; CDR3aa: CASSGPSTDTQYF; CDR3nt: TGTGCCAGCAGCGGCCCTAGCACAGATACGCAGTATTTT
j_gene: TRBJ1-1; v_gene: TRBV12-3/TRBV12-4; abundance: -; d_gene: TRBD1; CDR3aa: CASSLTGRLEAFF; CDR3nt: TGTGCCAGCAGTTTGACAGGGAGATTAGAAGCTTTCTTT
j_gene: TRBJ2-1; v_gene: TRBV24-1; abundance: -; d_gene: -; CDR3aa: CATSDLQSGTNEQFF; CDR3nt: TGTGCCACCAGTGATTTGCAAAGCGGTACAAATGAGCAGTTCTTC
j_gene: TRBJ2-7; v_gene: TRBV6-2/TRBV6-3; abundance: -; d_gene: TRBD2; CDR3aa: CASSRREGSSYEQYF; CDR3nt: TGTGCCAGCAGTCGACGGGAGGGGAGCTCCTACGAGCAGTACTTC
j_gene: TRBJ1-5; v_gene: TRBV20-1; abundance: -; d_gene: -; CDR3aa: CSARDLPYSNQPQHF; CDR3nt: TGCAGTGCTAGAGATCTCCCTTATAGCAATCAGCCCCAGCATTTT
j_gene: TRBJ2-3; v_gene: TRBV4-2; abundance: -; d_gene: -; CDR3aa: CASSQDPGETDTQYF; CDR3nt: TGTGCCAGCAGCCAAGATCCGGGGGAGACAGATACGCAGTATTTT
j_gene: TRBJ2-1; v_gene: TRBV6-4; abundance: -; d_gene: -; CDR3aa: CASCDPVKLLFF; CDR3nt: TGTGCCAGCTGTGACCCCGTGAAGCTGTTGTTCTTC
j_gene: TRBJ1-5; v_gene: TRBV14; abundance: -; d_gene: TRBD1; CDR3aa: CASSQESSVTGGSISNQPQHF; CDR3nt: TGTGCCAGCAGCCAAGAATCAAGTGTGACAGGGGGCTCGATTAGCAATCAGCCCCAGCATTTT
j_gene: TRBJ1-4; v_gene: TRBV5-1; abundance: once; d_gene: -; CDR3aa: CASSLGILALNEKLFF; CDR3nt: TGCGCCAGCAGCTTAGGAATTTTGGCCCTAAATGAAAAACTGTTTTTT
j_gene: TRBJ2-1; v_gene: TRBV20-1; abundance: -; d_gene: TRBD2; CDR3aa: CSARDAISGGHYNEQFF; CDR3nt: TGCAGTGCTAGAGACGCAATTAGCGGGGGACACTACAATGAGCAGTTCTTC
j_gene: TRBJ2-7; v_gene: TRBV4-1; abundance: -; d_gene: TRBD2; CDR3aa: CASSLTSGDYEQYF; CDR3nt: TGCGCCAGCAGCCTTACTAGCGGGGACTACGAGCAGTACTTC
j_gene: TRBJ1-2; v_gene: TRBV6-2/TRBV6-3; abundance: medium-sized; d_gene: -; CDR3aa: CASSYSGRNYGYTF; CDR3nt: TGTGCCAGCAGTTACTCGGGGCGGAACTATGGCTACACCTTC
j_gene: TRBJ2-5; v_gene: TRBV5-1; abundance: many; d_gene: -; CDR3aa: CASSSPRDGETQYF; CDR3nt: TGCGCCAGCAGCTCACCCCGAGACGGTGAGACCCAGTACTTC
j_gene: TRBJ2-6; v_gene: TRBV30; abundance: once; d_gene: -; CDR3aa: CAGANVLTF; CDR3nt: TGTGCCGGGGCCAACGTCCTGACTTTC
j_gene: TRBJ2-7; v_gene: TRBV6-4; abundance: -; d_gene: -; CDR3aa: CASSYHNLGGQYF; CDR3nt: TGTGCCAGCAGCTACCATAACTTGGGGGGGCAGTACTTC
j_gene: TRBJ2-1; v_gene: TRBV20-1; abundance: -; d_gene: TRBD2; CDR3aa: CSARDQSGSSYNEQFF; CDR3nt: TGCAGTGCTAGAGATCAGAGCGGGAGTTCCTACAATGAACAGTTCTTC
j_gene: TRBJ2-5; v_gene: TRBV12-3/TRBV12-4; abundance: many; d_gene: -; CDR3aa: CASSMQGETQYF; CDR3nt: TGTGCCAGCAGTATGCAGGGAGAGACCCAGTACTTC
j_gene: TRBJ1-2; v_gene: TRBV7-9; abundance: many; d_gene: -; CDR3aa: CASSLVPTNYGYTF; CDR3nt: TGTGCCAGCAGCTTAGTCCCTACTAACTATGGCTACACCTTC
j_gene: TRBJ2-1; v_gene: TRBV6-1; abundance: -; d_gene: TRBD1; CDR3aa: CASSEIPGQGGGHEQFF; CDR3nt: TGTGCCAGCAGTGAAATCCCCGGACAGGGGGGTGGGCATGAGCAGTTCTTC